This TCR beta chain was recorded in a study of T cells in Graves' hyperthyroidism and ophthalmopathy. Per germline, CDR1 ENHRY and CDR2 SYGVKD. The CDR3 runs 14 residues. Trimming pared 7 bases from V and 0 bases from J, leaving 9 bases between. Using RNA transcripts as the source, TCR beta CDR3 regions were amplified. TCR CDR3 regions were first amplified by RT-PCR with HTBI primers. TCRdb re-derived calls from the multiplex PCR reads in MiXCR, one entry per CDR3 protein. The sample yields around 690,000 distinct CDR3 sequences, approximately 15% seen once. In this sample, this clonotype turned up many times.

The sample consisted of blood. This receptor was obtained from a man aged 50 or older with Graves' hyperthyroidism. This chain joins TRBV10-3 and TRBJ2-2; D remains ambiguous. The CDR3 DNA reads TGTGCCATCAACTTGAGCCCGAACACCGGGGAGCTGTTTTTT. This translates into CAINLSPNTGELFF.